The 14 T cell receptor beta chains reported below all come from one sample, sequenced in a study of T cells in Graves' hyperthyroidism and ophthalmopathy. It was RNA transcripts that yielded the amplified TCR beta CDR3 regions. The study used the HTBI primer set for a first-round RT-PCR of the TCR CDR3. TCRdb used MiXCR to reprocess the multiplex PCR reads, holding one entry per CDR3 protein. The table lists 660,000 or so distinct CDR3 sequences, about 45% of them singletons. The specimen was peripheral blood or thyroid tissue (not recorded which). These receptors were taken from an adult man with Graves' disease, either hyperthyroidism or ophthalmopathy (not recorded which).

This clonotype was seen a handful of times. The chain recombines TRBV20-1 with TRBJ1-5; TRBD1 aligns across 8 bases. Germline V gene data show CDR1 as DFQATT and CDR2 as SNEGSKA (reference sequence). This CDR3 comprises 15 residues. V was pared by 0 bases and J by 7 bases, with 8 bases of the junction left unmatched. The CDR3 sequence: CSARDRDRPWQPQHF. As DNA, the CDR3 is TGCAGTGCTAGAGATCGGGACAGGCCCTGGCAGCCCCAGCATTTT.

The chain uses TRBV19 and TRBJ1-4; TRBD1 aligns across 10 bases. Germline loops: CDR1 LNHDA, CDR2 SQIVND (reference sequence). The V and J ends lost 6 bases and 8 bases, in that order; junction bases with no gene match: 15. The CDR3 extends over 17 amino acids. In DNA, the CDR3 is TGTGCCAGTAGCCCCGGGACAGGGGTCTTGGTGGACGAAAAACTGTTTTTT. Amino acids: CASSPGTGVLVDEKLFF.

This sequence joins TRBV24-1 and TRBJ2-5, with 7 bases aligning to TRBD2. This CDR3 comprises 13 residues. Losses at the gene ends were 7 bases for V and 5 bases for J; bases not matched to a gene: 6. Germline V gene data show CDR1 as KGHDR and CDR2 as SFDVKD. The CDR3, as DNA: TGTGCCACCAGCCCGGGAGGCATGGAGACCCAGTACTTC. This codes for CATSPGGMETQYF.

V and J are TRBV9 and TRBJ2-6; 11 bases line up with TRBD2. There are 18 residues in the CDR3. Germline-derived CDR1 and CDR2 are SGDLS and YYNGEE. After removal of 3 bases from V and 2 bases from J, the junction contained 7 bases not matched to a gene. CDR3 DNA: TGTGCCAGCAGCGGGGGACTAGCGGACCCCCCTGGGGCCAACGTCCTGACTTTC. This sequence encodes CASSGGLADPPGANVLTF.

This clonotype was seen just once. The chain is built from TRBV25-1 and TRBJ1-6, with 9 positions matching TRBD1. The CDR3 is 16 amino acids. The ends lost 6 bases at V and 6 bases at J; junction bases unmatched: 9. Germline CDR1 MGHDK, CDR2 SYGVNS. This CDR3 is CASRIQGAVLNSPLHF. The DNA of the CDR3 is TGTGCCAGCAGGATACAGGGGGCGGTCCTTAATTCACCCCTCCACTTT.

The gene calls are TRBV5-1 and TRBJ1-4, with D tentatively TRBD1 (6 bases). Germline CDR1 reads SGHRS; CDR2 reads YFSETQ. The CDR3 is made up of 14 amino acids. Trimming took off 2 bases at V and 4 bases at J, with 9 bases between the two ends. The CDR3: CASSFGQINEKLFF. In DNA, the CDR3 is TGCGCCAGCAGCTTCGGACAGATTAATGAAAAACTGTTTTTT.

The chain recombines TRBV24-1 with TRBJ1-1; 7 bases line up with TRBD1. The J segment lost 1 base and the V segment lost 8 bases, leaving 6 bases of the junction unmatched. The germline gives CDR1 KGHDR, CDR2 SFDVKD. This CDR3 comprises 14 residues. CDR3 in amino acids: CATMQGGQNTEAFF. CDR3 nucleotides: TGTGCCACCATGCAGGGGGGACAGAACACTGAAGCTTTCTTT.

This clonotype was observed a handful of times. The chain combines TRBV10-3 with TRBJ2-7; the D gene is possibly TRBD1 (5 bases). The V end was cut by 10 bases, the J end by 0 bases, with 10 bases between. This CDR3 is 12 amino acids long. Germline V lookup: CDR1 ENHRY, CDR2 SYGVKD. For the CDR3, the DNA is TGTGCCAGCACGGACATCTCCTACGAGCAGTACTTC. Translating gives CASTDISYEQYF.

Many counts were recorded for this clonotype. The chain is built from TRBV2 and TRBJ1-2, with unresolved D. The germline CDR1 and CDR2 sequences are SNHLY and FYNNEI. The CDR3 totals 12 residues. Trimming shortened V by 5 bases and J by 5 bases, and 9 bases separated the two germline ends. The CDR3 DNA reads as TGTGCCAGCAGTCTCCCCACATATGGCTACACCTTC. This gives the protein CASSLPTYGYTF.

This clonotype was counted only a few times. This chain uses TRBV19 with TRBJ1-1, with TRBD1 as a possible D gene (6 bases). The CDR3 totals 14 residues. Germline V lookup: CDR1 LNHDA, CDR2 SQIVND (reference sequence). V lost 5 bases to trimming and J lost 5 bases, with 15 bases between them. The CDR3 sequence: CASSVTGLDTEAFF. In DNA form, the CDR3 reads TGTGCCAGTAGTGTGACAGGTCTTGATACTGAAGCTTTCTTT.

The V call is TRBV29-1, the J call TRBJ1-2, with D tentatively TRBD1 (5 bases). The CDR3 consists of 15 residues. V lost 0 bases and J lost 0, with 11 bases in between. Germline assignment: CDR1 SQVTM and CDR2 ANQGSEA. CDR3 DNA sequence: TGCAGCGTTGAAGATCGAAGGGACGCTAACTATGGCTACACCTTC. Amino acid sequence: CSVEDRRDANYGYTF.

This clonotype was picked up a small number of times. The chain couples TRBV9 to TRBJ1-3; D may be TRBD1 (5 bases). V was shortened by 4 bases and J by 0 bases, with 14 bases between the two germline ends. CDR3 size: 16 residues. Germline CDR1 SGDLS, CDR2 YYNGEE. The chain's CDR3 is CASSFSRAGSGNTIYF. DNA of the CDR3: TGTGCCAGCAGCTTTTCCAGGGCGGGCTCTGGAAACACCATATATTTT.

V is TRBV15 and J is TRBJ1-3, with TRBD1 as a possible D gene (5 bases). This CDR3 spans 16 amino acids. V lost 1 base and J 0 bases, leaving 10 bases between the germline ends. Germline V gene data show CDR1 as LNHNV and CDR2 as YYDKDF (reference sequence). As DNA, the CDR3 is TGTGCCACCAGCAGAGCAGGGACGTACTCTGGAAACACCATATATTTT. The encoded protein is CATSRAGTYSGNTIYF.

Only a few counts were recorded for this clonotype. V gene TRBV19 combines with J gene TRBJ1-1; 11 nucleotides line up with TRBD1. The CDR3 has 16 residues. Trimming removed 4 bases from V and 0 bases from J; junction bases left unmatched: 4. The germline gives CDR1 LNHDA, CDR2 SQIVND (reference sequence). CDR3 sequence (DNA): TGTGCCAGTAGTACCCGGGACAGGGGGGTGAACACTGAAGCTTTCTTT. Amino acids: CASSTRDRGVNTEAFF.